A single sample gave rise to the 15 T cell receptor beta chains below, sequenced in a study of blood T cell repertoires in COVID-19. Sequenced by immunoSEQ multiplex PCR; TCRdb stores in-frame clones only, minus some. The table has around 330,000 clones, about 89% seen once; the top ten hold 5% to 5.5%. The sequencing sample was made of PBMCs or T cells enriched from blood (not recorded which). All receptors derive from a man in his 60s who had recovered from COVID-19.

V gene TRBV19 combines with J gene TRBJ1-5; D is unresolved. Trimming removed 7 bases from V and 3 bases from J, with 10 bases in between. The germline V gene encodes CDR1 LNHDA and CDR2 SQIVND (reference sequence). The CDR3 covers 13 residues. The CDR3, as DNA: TGTGCCAGTAAAACACACCTCAATCAGCCCCAGCATTTT. Translating it yields CASKTHLNQPQHF. The whole variable domain, remainder taken from reference TRBV19 and TRBJ1-5, is DGGITQSPKYLFRKEGQNVTLSCEQNLNHDAMYWYRQDPGQGLRLIYYSQIVNDFQKGDIAEGYSVSREKKESFPLTVTSAQKNPTAFYLCASKTHLNQPQHFGDGTRLSIL.

This clone came up once. The chain links TRBV5-1 to TRBJ2-1; 11 bases are shared with TRBD2. Looked up from germline, CDR1 is SGHRS and CDR2 is YFSETQ. J lost 4 bases, V lost 4 bases, and 7 bases had no gene match. This CDR3 region has 16 residues. The CDR3 loop reads CASSPTSGSIYNEQFF. The DNA of the CDR3 is TGCGCCAGCAGCCCCACTAGCGGGAGTATTTACAATGAGCAGTTCTTC.

The V and J genes are TRBV7-2 and TRBJ1-1; D not resolved. Trimming removed 5 bases at V and 10 bases at J, with 14 bases between. This CDR3 region has 12 residues. Germline CDR1 reads SGHTA; CDR2 reads FQGNSA. The CDR3, as DNA: TGTGCCAGCAGCCGTACAGAAAAGGCAGCTTTCTTT. It specifies CASSRTEKAAFF. Full variable domain (remainder filled in from reference TRBV7-2 and TRBJ1-1): GAGVSQSPSNKVTEKGKDVELRCDPISGHTALYWYRQSLGQGLEFLIYFQGNSAPDKSGLPSDRFSAERTGGSVSTLTIQRTQQEDSAVYLCASSRTEKAAFFGQGTRLTVV.

This chain connects TRBV7-2 to TRBJ2-7; D perhaps matches TRBD1 (5 bases). The CDR3 is 15 residues long. The germline V gene encodes CDR1 SGHTA and CDR2 FQGNSA. Between the trimmed V and J ends, which lost 2 bases and 7 bases, there was a span of 18 bases. The CDR3 DNA sequence: TGTGCCAGCAGCTTATCCGGAGACAGCTACAGGGAGCAGTACTTC. Translating it yields CASSLSGDSYREQYF.

The V call is TRBV28, the J call TRBJ1-6; a weak D match, TRBD1 (6 bases). The CDR3 extends over 16 amino acids. V was trimmed by 5 bases and J by 9 bases, leaving 20 bases between them. Per germline, CDR1 MDHEN and CDR2 SYDVKM. The CDR3, as DNA: TGTGCCAGCAGTATTGCAGGGGCGACGTTTGGTTCACCCCTCCACTTT. It is translated as CASSIAGATFGSPLHF.

This chain links TRBV21-1 with TRBJ2-1; TRBD1 is the table's D call and was not checked against the DNA. TRBV21-1 is a documented pseudogene. This CDR3 is 12 amino acids long. In DNA, the CDR3 is TGTGCCAGCAGCAACAGGACAGGTGAGCAGTTCTTC. Protein: CASSNRTGEQFF.

The chain uses TRBV4-1 and TRBJ2-1; 11 bases fit TRBD2. The CDR3 spans 16 residues. V lost 2 bases and J lost 4; bases outside the gene matches: 4. Germline V gene sequence: CDR1 MGHRA, CDR2 YSYEKL. The CDR3 spells CASSQWGLAEYNEQFF. In DNA, the CDR3 is TGCGCCAGCAGCCAATGGGGACTAGCGGAATACAATGAGCAGTTCTTC.

The chain combines TRBV10-2 with TRBJ1-6, with D perhaps matching TRBD1 (6 bases). Trimming stripped 2 bases from V and 7 bases from J, with 6 bases between. Germline CDR1 and CDR2: WSHSY and SAAADI. CDR3 length: 13 residues. CDR3 amino acids: CASSEDRNSPLHF. Written as DNA, the CDR3 is TGCGCCAGCAGTGAGGACAGGAATTCACCCCTCCACTTT.

The rearrangement joins TRBV3-1 (or the pseudogene TRBV3-2) to TRBJ1-1; D uncertain. Germline CDR1 and CDR2: LGHDT and YNNKEL (reference sequence). V was cut by 2 bases and J by 5 bases, with 6 bases left in between. The CDR3 loop spans 12 amino acids. The CDR3 DNA sequence: TGTGCCAGCAGCCAAAGTCGGACTGAAGCTTTCTTT. The encoded protein is CASSQSRTEAFF.

The gene calls are TRBV5-5 and TRBJ2-7, with 7 bases aligning to TRBD1. Germline V CDR1 and CDR2: SGHKS, YYEKEE (reference sequence). The CDR3 has 15 amino acids. Germline trimming cut 0 bases from V and 2 bases from J; bases unmatched to any gene: 5. CDR3 DNA sequence: TGTGCCAGCAGCTTGGCCCCGACAGGGCCCTACGAGCAGTACTTC. As protein: CASSLAPTGPYEQYF.

Points on this clone: The sample contains more than one DNA sequence encoding this CDR3. V and J are TRBV19 and TRBJ2-1; 8 bases match TRBD1. In germline, CDR1 is LNHDA, CDR2 SQIVND (reference sequence). V lost 4 bases and J lost 5; bases outside the gene matches: 1. CDR3 length: 13 amino acids. In nucleotides, the CDR3 is TGTGCCAGTAGTACGACAGGGGACAATGAGCAGTTCTTC. Its translation: CASSTTGDNEQFF.

The rearrangement joins TRBV28 to TRBJ2-1, with 9 bases that match TRBD1. This CDR3 spans 15 amino acids. After removal of 7 bases from V and 2 bases from J, the junction contained 6 bases not matched to a gene. Germline V gene sequence: CDR1 MDHEN, CDR2 SYDVKM. The CDR3 DNA reads as TGTGCCAGCATCAACCGGGACAGGGCCTACAATGAGCAGTTCTTC. As protein: CASINRDRAYNEQFF.

This chain joins TRBV15 and TRBJ1-4; weak D call: TRBD1 (6 bases). There are 13 residues in the CDR3. Trimming stripped 8 bases from V and 4 bases from J, with 11 bases between. Germline V gene sequence: CDR1 LNHNV, CDR2 YYDKDF (reference sequence). CDR3: CATGRQDNEKLFF. DNA for the CDR3: TGTGCCACCGGAAGACAGGATAATGAAAAACTGTTTTTT. Together with reference TRBV15 and TRBJ1-4, the CDR3 gives the full variable domain: DAMVIQNPRYQVTQFGKPVTLSCSQTLNHNVMYWYQQKSSQAPKLLFHYYDKDFNNEADTPDNFQSRRPNTSFCFLDIRSPGLGDTAMYLCATGRQDNEKLFFGSGTQLSVL.

This chain joins TRBV27 and TRBJ1-6, with D uncertain. The CDR3 contains 15 residues. Looked up from germline, CDR1 is MNHEY and CDR2 is SMNVEV (reference sequence). Trimming took off 6 bases at V and 10 bases at J, with 19 bases between the two ends. CDR3 in DNA: TGTGCCAGCAGCCCTAGGGCCGGGATTGTGTCACCCCTCCACTTT. Translated, it gives CASSPRAGIVSPLHF.

The chain carries TRBV4-1 and TRBJ2-3, with D uncertain. The germline V gene encodes CDR1 MGHRA and CDR2 YSYEKL. This CDR3 is 16 amino acids long. Between the trimmed V and J ends, which lost 1 base and 2 bases, there was a span of 13 bases. The CDR3 DNA sequence: TGCGCCAGCAGCCAAGTTGTTCTAGTTTACACAGATACGCAGTATTTT. Protein product: CASSQVVLVYTDTQYF.